The clone carrying this TCR beta chain was counted between two and nine times. Antigen specificity is unknown. The data stem from a study of T-cell reconstitution after alpha-beta-depleted transplantation in children. Study-wide points: Alpha-beta T cells present about two months after transplant were reported to originate from several hundred expanded graft clones. Day-60 TCRbeta diversity that was high in some patients was derived from surviving recipient T cells and thymic progenitors.

Unique molecular identifiers were incorporated when the TCRbeta library was constructed. TCRdb recomputed calls from the PCR reads with MiXCR, one row per CDR3 protein. Among under 250,000 distinct CDR3 sequences listed, around a sixth were seen once. Germline assignment: CDR1 MNHEY and CDR2 SMNVEV (reference sequence). After removal of 5 bases from V and 9 bases from J, the junction contained 7 bases not matched to a gene. The CDR3 has 13 residues. The genes are TRBV27 and TRBJ2-1; 7 positions match TRBD1. The origin of this receptor is a male patient aged 2 to 9 who had a stem cell transplant for acute lymphoblastic leukemia, so the T cells may come from the graft donor. This specimen was PBMCs, mostly from graft donor cells, taken 360 days after TCRalphabeta/CD19-depleted stem cell transplant. CDR3 in amino acids: CASSKGGRGEQFF. The CDR3, as DNA: TGTGCCAGCAGTAAAGGGGGCCGGGGTGAGCAGTTCTTC.